A single sample is the source of the 21 T cell receptor beta chains below, sequenced in a study of blood T cell repertoires in COVID-19. Sequencing was performed with immunoSEQ multiplex PCR; in TCRdb, only in-frame clones are kept and a portion is missing. The sample has over 85,000 clones, approximately 91% seen once. Source material: peripheral blood. Receptors were obtained from a man aged 18 to 30 with acute or convalescent COVID-19.

Regarding this clone: In the same sample, other DNA sequences code for this CDR3. The chain links TRBV5-1 to TRBJ2-7, with D tentatively TRBD1 (5 bases). The CDR3 sequence is 14 residues long. CDR1 is SGHRS and CDR2 is YFSETQ in the germline V gene. Trimming removed 0 bases from V and 0 bases from J, with 7 bases in between. CDR3 residues: CASSLDRSSYEQYF. In nucleotides, the CDR3 is TGCGCCAGCAGCTTGGACAGGTCCTCCTACGAGCAGTACTTC.

The chain carries TRBV7-9 and TRBJ2-7; weak D call: TRBD1 (6 bases). With 1 base removed from V and 1 base from J, the gap between germline ends came to 11 bases. Looked up from germline, CDR1 is SEHNR and CDR2 is FQNEAQ (reference sequence). CDR3 length equals 15 residues. This CDR3 reads CASSLVGAASYEQYF. Here the CDR3 DNA reads TGTGCCAGCAGCTTAGTGGGGGCGGCTTCCTACGAGCAGTACTTC. The full variable domain, its missing parts supplied by reference TRBV7-9 and TRBJ2-7, is DTGVSQNPRHKITKRGQNVTFRCDPISEHNRLYWYRQTLGQGPEFLTYFQNEAQLEKSRLLSDRFSAERPKGSFSTLEIQRTEQGDSAMYLCASSLVGAASYEQYFGPGTRLTVT.

The V gene is TRBV3-1 (or the pseudogene TRBV3-2), the J gene TRBJ2-1; 9 nucleotides agree with TRBD2. Germline V gene sequence: CDR1 LGHDT, CDR2 YNNKEL (reference sequence). The CDR3 length is 14 residues. V lost 5 bases and J lost 6; bases outside the gene matches: 5. In DNA form, the CDR3 reads TGTGCCAGCAGCGGGGGCGGGAGGGGCAATGAGCAGTTCTTC. Translation: CASSGGGRGNEQFF.

The chain links TRBV6-5 to TRBJ1-1; D is ambiguous. Germline lookup yields CDR1 MNHEY and CDR2 SVGAGI. Trimming took off 2 bases at V and 3 bases at J, with 7 bases between the two ends. The CDR3 has 13 amino acids. The CDR3 region is CASSYEEDTEAFF. The DNA for the CDR3 is TGTGCCAGCAGTTACGAGGAGGACACTGAAGCTTTCTTT.

V and J are TRBV5-1 and TRBJ2-1, with 9 nucleotides matching TRBD2. Germline V lookup: CDR1 SGHRS, CDR2 YFSETQ. The V segment lost 1 base and the J segment 4 bases; nucleotides outside the gene matches: 15. CDR3 length equals 19 residues. The CDR3, as DNA: TGCGCCAGCAGCTTGCTGCTAGCGGGACCTTGTGGCCTATACAATGAGCAGTTCTTC. The encoded protein is CASSLLLAGPCGLYNEQFF.

The chain recombines TRBV24-1 with TRBJ2-7; 8 nucleotides agree with TRBD1. V lost 7 bases and J lost 3; bases outside the gene matches: 10. The germline CDR1 and CDR2 sequences are KGHDR and SFDVKD. This CDR3 has 15 amino acids. This CDR3 reads CATRYSGQGVYEQYF. In nucleotides, the CDR3 is TGTGCCACCAGATATTCTGGACAGGGCGTCTACGAGCAGTACTTC.

The rearrangement uses TRBV9 and TRBJ1-1; D gene unclear. Germline CDR1 SGDLS, CDR2 YYNGEE. CDR3 length: 17 residues. Trimming took 0 bases from V and 0 from J, leaving 15 bases between them. The CDR3 DNA reads TGTGCCAGCAGCGTAGCTTCGGGGAGAGGTTTGAACACTGAAGCTTTCTTT. It specifies CASSVASGRGLNTEAFF.

This clone has just one count. V usage is TRBV27 and J usage is TRBJ2-7; 9 nucleotides line up with TRBD1. The CDR3 has 17 amino acids. V was clipped by 6 bases and J by 5 bases; unmatched bases: 17. In germline, CDR1 is MNHEY, CDR2 SMNVEV (reference sequence). The CDR3: CASSQYTGTGHLDEQYF. The CDR3 region has the DNA TGTGCCAGCAGCCAATATACCGGGACAGGGCATCTCGACGAGCAGTACTTC.

V gene TRBV24-1 combines with J gene TRBJ2-2, with 9 nucleotides matching TRBD1. This CDR3 spans 15 amino acids. Germline CDR1 is KGHDR and CDR2 is SFDVKD. Unmatched junction bases numbered 5, after V lost 4 bases and J lost 6 bases. The CDR3 reads CATSDPRTGAGELFF. The CDR3, as DNA: TGTGCCACCAGTGACCCTCGGACAGGGGCCGGGGAGCTGTTTTTT.

V gene TRBV24-1 combines with J gene TRBJ2-3; 9 nucleotides match TRBD1. The length of the CDR3 is 14 residues. CDR1 and CDR2 from the germline V gene are KGHDR and SFDVKD. J lost 1 base, V lost 6 bases, and 1 base had no gene match. The CDR3 DNA follows: TGTGCCACCAGTAGGACAGGGGGCACAGATACGCAGTATTTT. Protein product: CATSRTGGTDTQYF.

Judged by abundance, this clone is medium-sized. The V gene is TRBV5-1, the J gene TRBJ1-2, with D hard to call. The CDR3 is 15 amino acids. CDR1 is SGHRS, CDR2 YFSETQ, per germline. Trimming stripped 0 bases from V and 2 bases from J, with 11 bases between. For the CDR3, the DNA is TGCGCCAGCAGCTTGGGAGGCACGGGGAACTATGGCTACACCTTC. Translation: CASSLGGTGNYGYTF. Full variable domain (rest looked up from reference TRBV5-1 and TRBJ1-2): KAGVTQTPRYLIKTRGQQVTLSCSPISGHRSVSWYQQTPGQGLQFLFEYFSETQRNKGNFPGRFSGRQFSNSRSEMNVSTLELGDSALYLCASSLGGTGNYGYTFGSGTRLTVV.

For the CDR3, the DNA is TGCGCCAGCAGTGATGGAGGGTTTAGAGCTTTCTTT. It codes for CASSDGGFRAFF. This chain joins TRBV10-1 and TRBJ1-1, with unresolved D. Germline V CDR1 and CDR2: WNHNN, SYGVQD (reference sequence). The ends were cut back, 3 bases at V and 10 bases at J, with 12 bases in the middle. The length of the CDR3 is 12 residues.

This chain connects TRBV19 to TRBJ2-1, with 15 nucleotides matching TRBD2. This CDR3 spans 20 amino acids. From germline, CDR1 is LNHDA and CDR2 SQIVND (reference sequence). The ends lost 3 bases at V and 5 bases at J; junction bases unmatched: 14. CDR3 protein: CASSIWGSGLAGGPDNEQFF. The CDR3, as DNA: TGTGCCAGTAGTATCTGGGGCAGCGGACTAGCGGGGGGGCCTGACAATGAGCAGTTCTTC. The full variable domain, completed using reference TRBV19 and TRBJ2-1, is DGGITQSPKYLFRKEGQNVTLSCEQNLNHDAMYWYRQDPGQGLRLIYYSQIVNDFQKGDIAEGYSVSREKKESFPLTVTSAQKNPTAFYLCASSIWGSGLAGGPDNEQFFGPGTRLTVL.

The chain carries TRBV29-1 and TRBJ2-5; 12 bases match TRBD2. CDR3 length: 14 residues. The trim removed 5 bases at V and 3 bases at J, leaving 4 bases unmatched. CDR1 SQVTM and CDR2 ANQGSEA come from the germline V gene. The DNA of the CDR3 is TGCAGCGTTCTCCTAGCGGGAGGGAAAGAGACCCAGTACTTC. This encodes CSVLLAGGKETQYF.

The rearrangement links TRBV5-1 to TRBJ2-6; 8 bases map to TRBD2. The CDR3 is 15 amino acids. Losses at the gene ends were 8 bases for V and 0 bases for J; bases not matched to a gene: 4. Germline V CDR1 and CDR2: SGHRS, YFSETQ. The CDR3 spells CASSGTLSGANVLTF. CDR3 bases: TGCGCCAGTAGCGGGACACTCTCTGGGGCCAACGTCCTGACTTTC.

The V and J genes are TRBV2 and TRBJ1-4; TRBD1 aligns across 7 bases. With V trimmed by 6 bases and J by 4 bases, 8 bases remained unmatched. Germline values: CDR1 SNHLY, CDR2 FYNNEI. The CDR3 spans 15 residues. CDR3 loop: CASSGGQSLNEKLFF. The CDR3 DNA reads as TGTGCCAGCAGCGGGGGACAGTCCCTTAATGAAAAACTGTTTTTT.

This clone occurred once. This sequence joins TRBV5-1 and TRBJ2-5, with a weak D call TRBD1 (5 bases). Looked up from germline, CDR1 is SGHRS and CDR2 is YFSETQ. Trimming stripped 5 bases from V and 2 bases from J, with 16 bases between. This CDR3 has 15 amino acids. The CDR3 reads CASSLAAGKQETQYF. In DNA, the CDR3 is TGCGCCAGCAGTTTAGCCGCAGGGAAACAAGAGACCCAGTACTTC.

This rearrangement joins TRBV3-1 (or the pseudogene TRBV3-2) to TRBJ1-2; D might be TRBD1 (5 bases). CDR3 length equals 14 residues. Trimming took off 0 bases at V and 5 bases at J, with 10 bases between the two ends. Looked up from germline, CDR1 is LGHDT and CDR2 is YNNKEL (reference sequence). CDR3 bases: TGTGCCAGCAGCCAAGATTTAAGGGGATATGGCTACACCTTC. The encoded protein is CASSQDLRGYGYTF.

This clone was detected only once. DNA of the CDR3: TGTGCCAGCAGCCACCTTCAGGGGGGCGATGGCTACACCTTC. This gives the protein CASSHLQGGDGYTF. The chain employs TRBV3-1 (or the pseudogene TRBV3-2) and TRBJ1-2; TRBD1 agrees at 7 bases. The CDR3 totals 14 residues. V lost 3 bases and J lost 6; bases outside the gene matches: 7. CDR1 LGHDT and CDR2 YNNKEL come from the germline V gene (reference sequence).

This rearrangement joins TRBV6-5 to TRBJ2-7, with a weak D call TRBD2 (6 bases). The CDR3 contains 15 residues. V was pared by 6 bases and J by 0 bases, with 15 bases between. Germline V lookup: CDR1 MNHEY, CDR2 SVGAGI. CDR3 sequence (DNA): TGTGCCAGCAGCCGCTGGCCCGGGAGCTCCTACGAGCAGTACTTC. It specifies CASSRWPGSSYEQYF.

This clone was recorded a few times. V gene TRBV6-5 combines with J gene TRBJ2-3; 15 bases are shared with TRBD2. The V segment lost 7 bases and the J segment 4 bases; nucleotides outside the gene matches: 3. The CDR3 runs 15 residues. Germline V lookup: CDR1 MNHEY, CDR2 SVGAGI. CDR3 DNA: TGTGCCAGCAAGGGACTAGCGGGAGGCTCAGATACGCAGTATTTT. This gives the protein CASKGLAGGSDTQYF.